Shown below are 18 T cell receptor beta chains from a single sample sequenced in a study of blood T cell repertoires in COVID-19. The method was immunoSEQ multiplex PCR; TCRdb's version includes in-frame clones alone and lacks a portion of them. Of around 300,000 clones listed, 88% are singletons. The sample taken for sequencing was PBMCs or T cells enriched from blood (not recorded which). The source of these receptors is a woman aged 45-65 years who had recovered from COVID-19.

Only one count was recorded for this clone. The chain is built from TRBV2 and TRBJ2-1; 12 bases match TRBD2. Per germline, CDR1 SNHLY and CDR2 FYNNEI. With V trimmed by 4 bases and J by 8 bases, 9 bases remained unmatched. CDR3 length: 16 amino acids. The CDR3 DNA is TGTGCCAGCAGTGGGACTAGCGGGAATCTGGGGCATGAGCAGTTCTTC. Amino acids: CASSGTSGNLGHEQFF.

On this clone itself: The same CDR3 is also encoded by other DNA sequences in this sample. CDR3 in DNA: TGCGCCAGCAGCCAACGGGACAGGGGTGGCACTGAAGCTTTCTTT. It is translated as CASSQRDRGGTEAFF. The chain carries TRBV4-3 and TRBJ1-1, with TRBD1 matching 10 bases. The CDR3 runs 15 residues. Germline loops: CDR1 LGHNA, CDR2 YSLEER. Unmatched junction bases numbered 4, after V lost 2 bases and J lost 4 bases.

The sample holds one count of this clone. The chain has TRBV7-2 and TRBJ1-2, with no clear D. Per germline, CDR1 SGHTA and CDR2 FQGNSA. The CDR3 covers 16 residues. The V gene lost 1 base and the J gene lost 0 bases, with 12 bases spanning the gap. The DNA for the CDR3 is TGTGCCAGCAGCTTAGAAGGATTCAGGCCTAACTATGGCTACACCTTC. Its protein product is CASSLEGFRPNYGYTF.

The rearrangement links TRBV7-9 to TRBJ1-4; D is uncertain. The CDR3 is made up of 15 amino acids. Germline V gene sequence: CDR1 SEHNR, CDR2 FQNEAQ (reference sequence). Trimming shortened V by 2 bases and J by 7 bases, and 14 bases separated the two germline ends. The CDR3 protein is CASSLSPGEGEKLFF. CDR3 coding DNA: TGTGCCAGCAGCTTATCCCCGGGAGAAGGTGAAAAACTGTTTTTT.

The CDR3 sequence: CAWSVINYNEQFF. The DNA for the CDR3 is TGTGCCTGGAGTGTAATCAACTACAATGAGCAGTTCTTC. The chain is built from TRBV30 and TRBJ2-1; D is ambiguous. The length of the CDR3 is 13 residues. Germline assignment: CDR1 GTSNPN and CDR2 SVGIG (reference sequence). The germline V and J ends were trimmed by 0 bases and 3 bases, with 6 bases remaining between them.

This chain joins TRBV2 and TRBJ1-2; D unclear. Germline values: CDR1 SNHLY, CDR2 FYNNEI. Trimming stripped 7 bases from V and 4 bases from J, with 19 bases between. This CDR3 spans 15 amino acids. CDR3: CASNPREGSSYGYTF. CDR3 sequence (DNA): TGTGCCAGCAACCCAAGGGAGGGCTCCTCCTATGGCTACACCTTC.

V and J are TRBV11-2 and TRBJ1-5, with D uncertain. The CDR3 consists of 13 residues. Trimming pared 0 bases from V and 5 bases from J, leaving 5 bases between. Germline V gene lookup returns CDR1 SGHAT and CDR2 FQNNGV. For the CDR3, the DNA is TGTGCCAGCAGCTTAGATCGGGATCAGCCCCAGCATTTT. This sequence encodes CASSLDRDQPQHF.

The V and J genes are TRBV11-2 and TRBJ2-1, with D tentatively TRBD2 (5 bases). Per germline, CDR1 SGHAT and CDR2 FQNNGV. The CDR3 has 16 residues. V was pared by 5 bases and J by 2 bases, with 16 bases between. Here the CDR3 reads CASSHRLATAYNEQFF. CDR3 bases: TGTGCCAGCAGCCACCGCTTAGCGACCGCCTACAATGAGCAGTTCTTC.

This clone was recorded once. This chain links TRBV6-5 with TRBJ2-1; 9 bases line up with TRBD1. The CDR3 contains 15 residues. The J segment lost 4 bases and the V segment lost 4 bases, leaving 5 bases of the junction unmatched. Germline CDR1 reads MNHEY; CDR2 reads SVGAGI. Here the CDR3 DNA reads TGTGCCAGCAGTTCGGACAGGGGCCTTTACAATGAGCAGTTCTTC. Protein sequence: CASSSDRGLYNEQFF.

This clone was found once. In nucleotides, the CDR3 is TGTGCCAGCAGCTTTAGAGAGACCCAGTACTTC. Translation: CASSFRETQYF. This chain uses TRBV7-6 with TRBJ2-5; no firm D call. This CDR3 region has 11 residues. Germline V gene sequence: CDR1 SGHVS, CDR2 FNYEAQ. V lost 3 bases to trimming and J lost 4 bases, with 3 bases between them.

The rearrangement uses TRBV18 and TRBJ2-5; a possible D gene is TRBD1 (6 bases). There are 15 residues in the CDR3. The V gene's germline CDR1 is KGHSH and CDR2 LQKENI. Trimming pared 0 bases from V and 4 bases from J, leaving 12 bases between. CDR3 loop: CASSPPARGGETQYF. As DNA, the CDR3 is TGTGCCAGCTCACCACCAGCCAGGGGCGGAGAGACCCAGTACTTC.

The V gene is TRBV7-9, the J gene TRBJ1-1, with D perhaps TRBD1 (5 bases). Germline lookup yields CDR1 SEHNR and CDR2 FQNEAQ (reference sequence). This CDR3 region has 12 residues. Trimming took off 5 bases at V and 7 bases at J, with 11 bases between the two ends. The DNA for the CDR3 is TGTGCCAGCAGCGCTACAGGAGATGAAGCTTTCTTT. Residues: CASSATGDEAFF.

The rearrangement uses TRBV11-2 and TRBJ1-5, with TRBD1 identical over 8 bases. This CDR3 has 15 residues. Germline CDR1 SGHAT, CDR2 FQNNGV. Losses at the gene ends were 5 bases for V and 0 bases for J; bases not matched to a gene: 3. The CDR3 sequence is CASSMTGVSNQPQHF. The DNA for the CDR3 is TGTGCCAGCAGCATGACAGGGGTTAGCAATCAGCCCCAGCATTTT.

The chain recombines TRBV21-1 with TRBJ1-2; the tabulated D call, TRBD1, remains unverified against the DNA. TRBV21-1 is designated a pseudogene. This CDR3 contains 13 residues. In DNA form, the CDR3 reads TGTGCCAGCAGCAAAGTTAACAGGCATGGCTACACCTTC. Its protein product is CASSKVNRHGYTF.

The chain carries TRBV19 and TRBJ1-4; D unclear. Looked up from germline, CDR1 is LNHDA and CDR2 is SQIVND (reference sequence). V was pared by 4 bases and J by 3 bases, with 18 bases between. The CDR3 is made up of 17 amino acids. For the CDR3, the DNA is TGTGCCAGTAGTAGTGACGCTGAAGCGAGACCTAATGAAAAACTGTTTTTT. The encoded protein is CASSSDAEARPNEKLFF.

V and J are TRBV7-2 and TRBJ1-1; 9 nucleotides align to TRBD1. Germline V gene sequence: CDR1 SGHTA, CDR2 FQGNSA. The CDR3 runs 15 residues. Trimming took 1 base from V and 5 from J; bases not matched to a gene: 5. In DNA form, the CDR3 reads TGTGCCAGCAGCTTAGGAGGGACAGGGCGGACTGAAGCTTTCTTT. The encoded protein is CASSLGGTGRTEAFF.

As DNA, the CDR3 is TGTGCCAGCGGACGGACTAGCGGAAAAGAGACCCAGTACTTC. As protein: CASGRTSGKETQYF. The chain couples TRBV2 to TRBJ2-5; 10 bases are a match to TRBD2. Germline trimming cut 8 bases from V and 3 bases from J; bases unmatched to any gene: 6. The CDR3 extends over 14 amino acids. The V gene's germline CDR1 is SNHLY and CDR2 FYNNEI.

The V and J genes are TRBV28 and TRBJ2-1, with a tentative D call TRBD2 (5 bases). Germline V gives CDR1 MDHEN, CDR2 SYDVKM. The CDR3 totals 13 residues. V was pared by 1 base and J by 5 bases, with 6 bases between. This CDR3 is CASSLYGNNEQFF. The CDR3 region has the DNA TGTGCCAGCAGTTTATACGGGAACAATGAGCAGTTCTTC.